These 24 T cell receptor beta chains were all obtained from the same sample, sequenced in a study of T-cell reconstitution after alpha-beta-depleted transplantation in children. Construction of the TCRbeta library involved unique molecular identifiers. MiXCR, applied by TCRdb to the PCR reads, yields one record per CDR3 protein. The sample has about 98,000 distinct CDR3 sequences; 20% to 30% are singletons. The sequenced sample was PBMCs, obtained before TCRalphabeta/CD19-depleted stem cell transplant. The source of these receptors is a boy aged 2 to 9 with acute lymphoblastic leukemia, due to receive a stem cell transplant.

This clonotype has just a few counts. The J gene is TRBJ1-1, the V gene TRBV7-8, with D maybe TRBD1 (6 bases). Germline CDR1 is SGHVS and CDR2 is FQNEAQ. V was trimmed by 6 bases and J by 1 base, leaving 9 bases between them. This CDR3 comprises 13 residues. This CDR3 reads CASSAQGNTEAFF. The CDR3 bases are TGTGCCAGCAGTGCACAGGGGAACACTGAAGCTTTCTTT.

The J gene is TRBJ2-1, the V gene TRBV7-2; 9 bases are shared with TRBD2. Germline V gives CDR1 SGHTA, CDR2 FQGNSA. The CDR3 totals 16 residues. V lost 0 bases and J lost 7; bases outside the gene matches: 7. Here the CDR3 reads CASSLAAAGGPNEQFF. The CDR3 bases are TGTGCCAGCAGCTTAGCGGCCGCGGGAGGGCCTAATGAGCAGTTCTTC.

The rearrangement links TRBV20-1 to TRBJ2-7; D perhaps matches TRBD1 (6 bases). CDR3 length equals 14 residues. CDR1 is DFQATT, CDR2 SNEGSKA, per germline (reference sequence). V lost 5 bases, J lost 7 bases, and 21 bases lay in between. This CDR3 is CSAGGGRLASEQYF. DNA for the CDR3: TGCAGTGCTGGGGGCGGTCGGTTGGCCTCGGAGCAGTACTTC.

This clonotype was seen only a few times. V usage is TRBV6-1 and J usage is TRBJ1-5; 10 bases map to TRBD1. Trimming cost V 8 bases and J 4 bases; bases outside gene matches: 8. The CDR3 is 15 amino acids. The V gene's germline CDR1 is MNHNS and CDR2 SASEGT. In DNA form, the CDR3 reads TGTGCCAGCGGGCCTGACAGGGGGCTGAATCAGCCCCAGCATTTT. Translating it yields CASGPDRGLNQPQHF.

Only a few counts were recorded for this clonotype. The chain combines TRBV20-1 with TRBJ2-1, with 11 bases lining up with TRBD2. This CDR3 region has 15 residues. Per germline, CDR1 DFQATT and CDR2 SNEGSKA (reference sequence). V lost 4 bases, J lost 3 bases, and 5 bases stayed unmatched. This CDR3 is CSAMPLAGVYNEQFF. The CDR3 nucleotides are TGCAGTGCTATGCCACTAGCGGGAGTCTACAATGAGCAGTTCTTC.

This clonotype was counted between two and nine times. The rearrangement uses TRBV20-1 and TRBJ1-4; D is unclear. Germline V gives CDR1 DFQATT, CDR2 SNEGSKA (reference sequence). The CDR3 spans 15 residues. Trimming removed 5 bases from V and 8 bases from J, with 21 bases in between. The CDR3 is CSASSGPFQREKLFF. The CDR3 DNA sequence: TGCAGTGCTTCATCGGGCCCCTTCCAACGGGAAAAACTGTTTTTT.

This clonotype was seen ten or more times. The chain links TRBV7-2 to TRBJ1-1; D gene unclear. Trimming took off 1 base at V and 0 bases at J, with 6 bases between the two ends. This CDR3 comprises 14 residues. Germline CDR1 reads SGHTA; CDR2 reads FQGNSA. The CDR3 DNA follows: TGTGCCAGCAGCTTAGGGTTCATGAACACTGAAGCTTTCTTT. This encodes CASSLGFMNTEAFF.

V gene TRBV7-2 combines with J gene TRBJ2-7; 7 bases fit TRBD2. With V trimmed by 0 bases and J by 4 bases, 12 bases remained unmatched. In germline, CDR1 is SGHTA, CDR2 FQGNSA. CDR3 length equals 17 residues. The CDR3 spells CASSLAGGPSRLYEQYF. CDR3 nucleotides: TGTGCCAGCAGCTTAGCGGGAGGGCCGAGTCGTTTGTACGAGCAGTACTTC.

This clonotype was observed many times. This chain uses TRBV10-2 with TRBJ2-5, with 15 bases identical to TRBD2. Germline CDR1 reads WSHSY; CDR2 reads SAAADI. The CDR3 sequence is 15 residues long. Germline trimming cut 8 bases from V and 5 bases from J; bases unmatched to any gene: 6. The CDR3 sequence is CASGLAGGPGETQYF. The CDR3 region has the DNA TGCGCCAGCGGACTAGCGGGAGGGCCAGGGGAGACCCAGTACTTC.

This clonotype turned up a few times. V usage is TRBV6-1 and J usage is TRBJ1-5; possibly TRBD1 for D (6 bases). The CDR3 is made up of 14 amino acids. Trimming pared 8 bases from V and 2 bases from J, leaving 13 bases between. CDR1 and CDR2 from the germline V gene are MNHNS and SASEGT. Here the CDR3 DNA reads TGTGCCAGCTCAAAAGGGGGGGGCAATCAGCCCCAGCATTTT. It translates to CASSKGGGNQPQHF.

V and J are TRBV2 and TRBJ2-5; TRBD2 might be the D (5 bases). With 7 bases removed from V and 1 base from J, the gap between germline ends came to 7 bases. CDR1 is SNHLY, CDR2 FYNNEI, per germline. The CDR3 has 12 residues. CDR3: CASTLAQETQYF. The CDR3 DNA reads TGTGCCAGCACCCTAGCCCAAGAGACCCAGTACTTC.

J is TRBJ2-7 and V is TRBV6-2 or TRBV6-3; D unresolved. This CDR3 has 14 residues. V lost 2 bases, J lost 3 bases, and 11 bases lay in between. CDR1 MNHEY and CDR2 SVGEGT come from the germline V gene. In DNA form, the CDR3 reads TGTGCCAGCAGTTACGGAGCCCTAGTCTACGAGCAGTACTTC. It is translated as CASSYGALVYEQYF.

This rearrangement joins TRBV28 to TRBJ2-6; 7 bases fit TRBD1. CDR1 MDHEN and CDR2 SYDVKM come from the germline V gene. With V trimmed by 8 bases and J by 2 bases, 3 bases remained unmatched. This CDR3 is 14 amino acids long. CDR3 DNA sequence: TGTGCCAGCGATCAGGGGGCTGGGGCCAACGTCCTGACTTTC. It is translated as CASDQGAGANVLTF.

The chain employs TRBV18 and TRBJ2-7; 9 bases are shared with TRBD1. Germline assignment: CDR1 KGHSH and CDR2 LQKENI. J gave up 3 bases and V 6 bases, and 6 bases lay outside the gene matches. The CDR3 covers 14 residues. The CDR3 here is CASSPPGQGYEQYF. CDR3 nucleotide sequence: TGTGCCAGCTCGCCCCCGGGACAGGGCTACGAGCAGTACTTC.

The chain carries TRBV3-1 and TRBJ1-2; D possibly corresponds to TRBD1 (5 bases). The CDR3 contains 12 residues. V lost 3 bases and J 8 bases, leaving 10 bases between the germline ends. Germline CDR1 LGHDT, CDR2 YNNKEL (reference sequence). The DNA for the CDR3 is TGTGCCAGCAGCCACACGGACAAGGGCTACACCTTC. Protein product: CASSHTDKGYTF.

The rearrangement links TRBV6-1 to TRBJ1-5, with TRBD1 as a possible D gene (5 bases). This CDR3 has 14 residues. The germline CDR1 and CDR2 sequences are MNHNS and SASEGT. Trimming pared 4 bases from V and 2 bases from J, leaving 9 bases between. CDR3 region: CASSGAGRNQPQHF. DNA for the CDR3: TGTGCCAGCAGTGGGGCAGGGCGCAATCAGCCCCAGCATTTT.

This clonotype qualifies as medium-sized (0.01 to 0.1%). V and J are TRBV28 and TRBJ2-7; 9 bases line up with TRBD1. V was pared by 7 bases and J by 6 bases, with 13 bases of the junction left unmatched. This CDR3 is built from 15 residues. Germline V gene lookup returns CDR1 MDHEN and CDR2 SYDVKM. The DNA of the CDR3 is TGTGCCAGCAAAGTAGGGGGGACAGGGTGGGCCGAGCAGTACTTC. It translates to CASKVGGTGWAEQYF.

This rearrangement joins TRBV5-1 to TRBJ2-3; D possibly corresponds to TRBD1 (5 bases). There are 17 residues in the CDR3. Germline values: CDR1 SGHRS, CDR2 YFSETQ. With 0 bases removed from V and 4 bases from J, the gap between germline ends came to 18 bases. The CDR3 nucleotides are TGCGCCAGCAGCTTGGAAGGGGCACAACCTCCCGCAGATACGCAGTATTTT. Amino acid sequence: CASSLEGAQPPADTQYF.

As to this clonotype: Given a much more abundant clone one base away, this may be a read error. The chain combines TRBV12-3 or TRBV12-4 with TRBJ1-2; no clear D. There are 14 residues in the CDR3. The CDR3 loop reads CASSGDGWSYGDTF. In nucleotides, the CDR3 is TGTGCCAGCAGTGGAGACGGGTGGAGCTATGGCGACACCTTC.

J is TRBJ1-2 and V is TRBV15, with D uncertain. The V gene lost 0 bases and the J gene lost 6 bases, with 14 bases spanning the gap. This CDR3 is 15 amino acids long. CDR1 and CDR2 (germline): LNHNV, YYDKDF (reference sequence). CDR3 sequence reads: CATSRDLTASNGYTF. The CDR3 DNA reads TGTGCCACCAGCAGAGATCTAACAGCGTCTAATGGCTACACCTTC.

This clonotype has a handful of counts. This rearrangement joins TRBV20-1 to TRBJ2-3, with 8 bases lining up with TRBD2. Trimming removed 5 bases from V and 0 bases from J; junction bases left unmatched: 7. CDR1 and CDR2 (germline): DFQATT, SNEGSKA (reference sequence). The CDR3 loop spans 15 amino acids. The CDR3 is CSALTSGGSTDTQYF. The CDR3 nucleotides are TGCAGTGCTCTTACTAGCGGAGGGAGCACAGATACGCAGTATTTT.

In its sample, this clonotype was seen a few times. The genes are TRBV20-1 and TRBJ2-7; TRBD1 agrees at 7 bases. Germline V gives CDR1 DFQATT, CDR2 SNEGSKA (reference sequence). The CDR3 sequence is 14 residues long. V gave up 6 bases and J gave up 3 bases; unmatched junction bases: 11. CDR3 in amino acids: CSARGTGAIYEQYF. The CDR3 coding sequence is TGCAGTGCCCGCGGAACAGGGGCTATCTACGAGCAGTACTTC.

This rearrangement joins TRBV7-2 to TRBJ2-1, with D perhaps matching TRBD2 (5 bases). This CDR3 has 15 amino acids. Germline V gene sequence: CDR1 SGHTA, CDR2 FQGNSA. Deletions cut 0 bases from V and 5 bases from J, with 11 bases between. The DNA of the CDR3 is TGTGCCAGCAGCTTAGCGCACGGGGTAAACAATGAGCAGTTCTTC. It translates to CASSLAHGVNNEQFF.

CDR3 sequence reads: CASSLGSGILETQYF. The CDR3 DNA sequence: TGTGCCAGCAGTTTAGGTAGCGGGATACTTGAGACCCAGTACTTC. The chain joins TRBV28 to TRBJ2-5; 8 positions agree with TRBD2. Germline CDR1 reads MDHEN; CDR2 reads SYDVKM. After removal of 2 bases from V and 5 bases from J, the junction contained 7 bases not matched to a gene. The CDR3 covers 15 residues.